The clone carrying this TCR beta chain occurred many times. Its antigen is currently unknown. The entry originates in a study of early T cells in non-severe SARS-CoV-2 infection. Background on the study: Sequencing input comprised bulk RNA from unsorted whole blood; chain pairing was not available.

Findings and caveats of the study: VDJdb-based matching was biased toward anti-spike CD8 responses and missed private and CD4 specificities.

Tagging with unique molecular identifiers was applied to individual cDNA molecules. TCRdb independently ran MiXCR on the 5' RACE reads; one entry per CDR3 protein. The table has about 98,000 distinct CDR3 sequences, under 15% seen once. V lost 5 bases and J lost 5, with 17 bases in between. The CDR3 is made up of 14 amino acids. Germline V gene sequence: CDR1 SGDLS, CDR2 YYNGEE. The TCR originated in an adult who was a healthcare worker with PCR-confirmed SARS-CoV-2 infection or an uninfected control (not recorded which). Material: whole blood. V and J are TRBV9 and TRBJ2-7, with a weak D call TRBD1 (6 bases). The CDR3 sequence: CASSPVGGADEQYF. The DNA of the CDR3 is TGTGCCAGCAGTCCAGTAGGGGGTGCCGACGAGCAGTACTTC. Full variable domain (rest looked up from reference TRBV9 and TRBJ2-7): DSGVTQTPKHLITATGQRVTLRCSPRSGDLSVYWYQQSLDQGLQFLIQYYNGEERAKGNILERFSAQQFPDLHSELNLSSLELGDSALYFCASSPVGGADEQYFGPGTRLTVT.